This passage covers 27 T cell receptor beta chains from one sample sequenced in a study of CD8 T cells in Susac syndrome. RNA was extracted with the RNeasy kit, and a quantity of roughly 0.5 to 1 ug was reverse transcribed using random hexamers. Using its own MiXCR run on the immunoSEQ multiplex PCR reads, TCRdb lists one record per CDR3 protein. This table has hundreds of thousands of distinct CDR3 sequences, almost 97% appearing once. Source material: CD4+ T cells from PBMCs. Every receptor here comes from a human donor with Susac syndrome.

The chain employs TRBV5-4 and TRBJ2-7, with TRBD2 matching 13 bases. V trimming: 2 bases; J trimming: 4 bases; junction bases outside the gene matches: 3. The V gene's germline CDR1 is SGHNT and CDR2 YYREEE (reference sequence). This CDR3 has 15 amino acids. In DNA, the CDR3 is TGTGCCAGCAGCTTCGGACTAGCGGGAGAATACGAGCAGTACTTC. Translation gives CASSFGLAGEYEQYF.

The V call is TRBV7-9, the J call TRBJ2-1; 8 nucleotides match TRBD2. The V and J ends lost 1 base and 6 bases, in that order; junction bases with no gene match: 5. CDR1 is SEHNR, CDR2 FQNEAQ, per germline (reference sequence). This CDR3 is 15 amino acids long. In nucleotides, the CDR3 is TGTGCCAGCAGCTTAGGGAGGAGCGGGAGCAATGAGCAGTTCTTC. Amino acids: CASSLGRSGSNEQFF.

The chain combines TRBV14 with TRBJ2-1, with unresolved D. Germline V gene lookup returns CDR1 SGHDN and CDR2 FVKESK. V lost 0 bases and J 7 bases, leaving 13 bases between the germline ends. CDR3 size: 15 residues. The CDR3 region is CASSQDRLVINEQFF. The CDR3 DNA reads TGTGCCAGCAGCCAAGATCGGCTGGTCATAAATGAGCAGTTCTTC.

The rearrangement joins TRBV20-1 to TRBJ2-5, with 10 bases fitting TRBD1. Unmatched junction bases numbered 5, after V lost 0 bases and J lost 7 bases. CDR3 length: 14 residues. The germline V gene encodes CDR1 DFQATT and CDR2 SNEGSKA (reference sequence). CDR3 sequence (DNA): TGCAGTGCTAGAGAGGACAGGGGGATAGTGACCCAGTACTTC. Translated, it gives CSAREDRGIVTQYF.

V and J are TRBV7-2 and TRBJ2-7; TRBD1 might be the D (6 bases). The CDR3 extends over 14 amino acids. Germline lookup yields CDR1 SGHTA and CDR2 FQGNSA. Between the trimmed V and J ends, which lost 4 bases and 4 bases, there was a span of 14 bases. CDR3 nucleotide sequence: TGTGCCAGCAGCTCCCGGGACATCTTGTACGAGCAGTACTTC. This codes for CASSSRDILYEQYF.

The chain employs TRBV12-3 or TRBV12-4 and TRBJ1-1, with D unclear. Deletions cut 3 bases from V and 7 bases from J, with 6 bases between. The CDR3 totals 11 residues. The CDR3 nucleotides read TGTGCCAGCAGTTTTAGGAGTGAAGCTTTCTTT. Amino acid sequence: CASSFRSEAFF.

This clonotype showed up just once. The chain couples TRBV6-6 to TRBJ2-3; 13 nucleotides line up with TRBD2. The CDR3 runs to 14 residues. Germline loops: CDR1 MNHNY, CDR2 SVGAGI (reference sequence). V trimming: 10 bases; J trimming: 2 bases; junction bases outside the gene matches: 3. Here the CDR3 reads CATGTSGATDTQYF. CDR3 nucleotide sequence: TGTGCCACCGGGACTAGCGGGGCCACAGATACGCAGTATTTT.

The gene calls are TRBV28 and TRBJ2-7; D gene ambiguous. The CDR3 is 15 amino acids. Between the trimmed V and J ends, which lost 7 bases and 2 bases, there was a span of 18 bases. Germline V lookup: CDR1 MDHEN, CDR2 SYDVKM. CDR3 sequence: CASTATWAPTYEQYF. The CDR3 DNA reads TGTGCCAGCACCGCGACCTGGGCGCCAACCTACGAGCAGTACTTC.

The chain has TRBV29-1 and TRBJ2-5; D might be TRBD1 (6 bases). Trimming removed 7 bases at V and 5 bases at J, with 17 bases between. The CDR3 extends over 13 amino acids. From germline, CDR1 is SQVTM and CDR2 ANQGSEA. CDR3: CSAAGAPKETQYF. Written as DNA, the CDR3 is TGCAGCGCCGCAGGGGCGCCGAAGGAGACCCAGTACTTC.

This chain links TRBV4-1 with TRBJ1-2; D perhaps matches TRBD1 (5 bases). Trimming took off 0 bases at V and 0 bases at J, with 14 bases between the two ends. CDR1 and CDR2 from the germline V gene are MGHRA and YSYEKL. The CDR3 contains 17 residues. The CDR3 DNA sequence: TGCGCCAGCAGCCAAGACGAGGGACGGATTACTAACTATGGCTACACCTTC. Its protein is CASSQDEGRITNYGYTF.

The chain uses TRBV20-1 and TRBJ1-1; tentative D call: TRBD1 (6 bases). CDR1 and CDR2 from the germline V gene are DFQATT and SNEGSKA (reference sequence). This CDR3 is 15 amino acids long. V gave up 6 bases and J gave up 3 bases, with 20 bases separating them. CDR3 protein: CSAFRQGRLDTEAFF. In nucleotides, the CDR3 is TGCAGTGCCTTTCGTCAGGGGCGTCTGGACACTGAAGCTTTCTTT.

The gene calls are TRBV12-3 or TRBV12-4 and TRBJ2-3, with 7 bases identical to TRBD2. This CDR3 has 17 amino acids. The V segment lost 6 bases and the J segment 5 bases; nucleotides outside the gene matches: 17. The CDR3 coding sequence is TGTGCCAGCAGGGAGGGGAAAGGACTAGGGTCAGGAGATACGCAGTATTTT. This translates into CASREGKGLGSGDTQYF.

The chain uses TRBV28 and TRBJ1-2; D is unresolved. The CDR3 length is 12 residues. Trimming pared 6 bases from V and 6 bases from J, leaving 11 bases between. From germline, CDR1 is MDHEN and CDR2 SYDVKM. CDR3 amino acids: CASRLQSDGYTF. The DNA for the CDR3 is TGTGCCAGCAGATTACAATCTGATGGCTACACCTTC.

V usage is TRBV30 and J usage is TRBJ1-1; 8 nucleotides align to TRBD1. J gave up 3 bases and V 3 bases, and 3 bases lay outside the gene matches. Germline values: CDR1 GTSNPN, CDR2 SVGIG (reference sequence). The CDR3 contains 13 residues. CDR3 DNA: TGTGCCTGGAGCGGACAGGGTTACACTGAAGCTTTCTTT. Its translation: CAWSGQGYTEAFF.

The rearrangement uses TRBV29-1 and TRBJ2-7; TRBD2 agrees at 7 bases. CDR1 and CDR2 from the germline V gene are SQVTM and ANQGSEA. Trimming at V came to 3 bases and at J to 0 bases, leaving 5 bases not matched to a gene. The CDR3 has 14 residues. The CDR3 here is CSVEVAGGSYEQYF. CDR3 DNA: TGCAGCGTTGAGGTAGCGGGTGGCTCCTACGAGCAGTACTTC.

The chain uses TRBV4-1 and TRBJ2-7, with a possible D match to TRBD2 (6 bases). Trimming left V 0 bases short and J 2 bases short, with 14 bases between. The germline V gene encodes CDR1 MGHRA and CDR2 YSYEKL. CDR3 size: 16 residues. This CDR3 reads CASSQELRGLTYEQYF. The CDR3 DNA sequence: TGCGCCAGCAGCCAAGAGCTAAGGGGACTTACCTACGAGCAGTACTTC.

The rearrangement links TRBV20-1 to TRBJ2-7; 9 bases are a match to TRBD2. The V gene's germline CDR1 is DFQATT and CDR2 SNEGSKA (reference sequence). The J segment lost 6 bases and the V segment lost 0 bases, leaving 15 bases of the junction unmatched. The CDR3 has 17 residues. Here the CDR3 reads CSARDPTTSGPWSEQYF. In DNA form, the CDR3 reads TGCAGTGCTAGAGATCCCACAACTAGCGGGCCGTGGAGCGAGCAGTACTTC.

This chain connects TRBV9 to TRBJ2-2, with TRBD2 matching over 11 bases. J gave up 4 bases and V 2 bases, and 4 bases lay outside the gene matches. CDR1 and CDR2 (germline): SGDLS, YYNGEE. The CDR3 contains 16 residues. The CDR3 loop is CASSVGLADFTGELFF. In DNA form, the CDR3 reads TGTGCCAGCAGCGTGGGACTAGCGGACTTCACCGGGGAGCTGTTTTTT.

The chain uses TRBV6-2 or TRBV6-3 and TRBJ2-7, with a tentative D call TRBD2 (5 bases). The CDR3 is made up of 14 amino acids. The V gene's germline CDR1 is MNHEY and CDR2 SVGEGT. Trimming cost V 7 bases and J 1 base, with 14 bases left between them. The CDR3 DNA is TGTGCCAGCACAGAGTCCGGGATTTCCTACGAGCAGTACTTC. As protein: CASTESGISYEQYF.

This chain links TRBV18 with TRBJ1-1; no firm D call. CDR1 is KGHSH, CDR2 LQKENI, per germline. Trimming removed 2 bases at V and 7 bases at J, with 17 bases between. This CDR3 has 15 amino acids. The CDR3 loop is CASSPGKTSQSEAFF. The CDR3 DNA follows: TGTGCCAGCTCACCAGGCAAAACGAGCCAAAGTGAAGCTTTCTTT.

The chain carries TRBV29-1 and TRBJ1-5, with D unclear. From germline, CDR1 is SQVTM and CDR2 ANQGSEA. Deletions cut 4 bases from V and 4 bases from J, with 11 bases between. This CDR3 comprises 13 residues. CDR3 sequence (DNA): TGCAGCGTTGCATTTACAGAAAATCAGCCCCAGCATTTT. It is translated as CSVAFTENQPQHF.

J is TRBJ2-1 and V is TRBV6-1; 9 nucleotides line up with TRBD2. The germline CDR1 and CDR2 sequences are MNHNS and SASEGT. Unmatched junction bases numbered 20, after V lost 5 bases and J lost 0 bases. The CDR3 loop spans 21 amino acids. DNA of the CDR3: TGTGCCAGCAGTCCCCCGACGTACAAGCGGGAGGTTCCGAGCTCCTACAATGAGCAGTTCTTC. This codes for CASSPPTYKREVPSSYNEQFF.

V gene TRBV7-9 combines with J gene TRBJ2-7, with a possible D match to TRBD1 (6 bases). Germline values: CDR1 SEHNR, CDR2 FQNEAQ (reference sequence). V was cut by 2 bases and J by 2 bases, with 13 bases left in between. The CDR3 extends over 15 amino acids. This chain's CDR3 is CASSLTDRPAYEQYF. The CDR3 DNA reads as TGTGCCAGCAGCTTAACAGACAGGCCGGCCTACGAGCAGTACTTC.

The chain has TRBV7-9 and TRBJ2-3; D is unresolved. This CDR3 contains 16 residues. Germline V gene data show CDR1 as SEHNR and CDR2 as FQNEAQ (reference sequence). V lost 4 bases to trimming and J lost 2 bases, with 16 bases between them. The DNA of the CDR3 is TGTGCCAGCAGCTGGTGGAGTTCTGGGAACACAGATACGCAGTATTTT. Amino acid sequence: CASSWWSSGNTDTQYF.

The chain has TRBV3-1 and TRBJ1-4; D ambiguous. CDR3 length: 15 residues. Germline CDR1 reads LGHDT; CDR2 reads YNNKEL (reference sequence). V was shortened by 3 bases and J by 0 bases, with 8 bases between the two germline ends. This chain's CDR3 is CASSQGGATNEKLFF. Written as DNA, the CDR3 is TGTGCCAGCAGCCAGGGTGGGGCAACTAATGAAAAACTGTTTTTT. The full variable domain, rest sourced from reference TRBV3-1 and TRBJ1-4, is DTAVSQTPKYLVTQMGNDKSIKCEQNLGHDTMYWYKQDSKKFLKIMFSYNNKELIINETVPNRFSPKSPDKAHLNLHINSLELGDSAVYFCASSQGGATNEKLFFGSGTQLSVL.

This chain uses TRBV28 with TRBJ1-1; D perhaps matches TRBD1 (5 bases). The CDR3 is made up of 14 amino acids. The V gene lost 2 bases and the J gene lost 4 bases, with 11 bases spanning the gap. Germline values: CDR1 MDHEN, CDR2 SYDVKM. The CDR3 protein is CASSLGRVRTEAFF. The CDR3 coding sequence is TGTGCCAGCAGTTTAGGCAGGGTGCGCACTGAAGCTTTCTTT.

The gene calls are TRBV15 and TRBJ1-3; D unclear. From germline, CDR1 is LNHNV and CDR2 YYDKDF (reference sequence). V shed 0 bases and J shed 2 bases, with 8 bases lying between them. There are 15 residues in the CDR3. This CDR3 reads CATSRDLATGNTIYF. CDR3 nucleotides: TGTGCCACCAGCAGAGATCTGGCAACTGGAAACACCATATATTTT.